Following are 19 T cell receptor beta chains from one sample sequenced in a study of T cell responses to AZD1222 COVID-19 vaccine. This table comes from immunoSEQ multiplex PCR, and its TCRdb copy is limited to in-frame clones, with some not included. The table has approximately 75,000 clones, around 86% seen once; the top ten hold around 19%. The source was peripheral blood, collected 28 days after the second AZD1222 dose. The origin of the receptors is an adult who received the AZD1222 COVID-19 vaccine.

The J gene is TRBJ1-1, the V gene TRBV25-1; a weak D match, TRBD1 (5 bases). Germline loops: CDR1 MGHDK, CDR2 SYGVNS. The length of the CDR3 is 15 residues. Deletions cut 3 bases from V and 1 base from J, with 12 bases between. The CDR3 DNA follows: TGTGCCAGCAGTGATCCGAGCGGGGGGAACACTGAAGCTTTCTTT. Translated, it gives CASSDPSGGNTEAFF.

The V gene is TRBV28, the J gene TRBJ2-2; tentatively, D is TRBD1 (5 bases). CDR3 size: 15 residues. Germline assignment: CDR1 MDHEN and CDR2 SYDVKM. Trimming cost V 3 bases and J 7 bases, with 15 bases left between them. The CDR3 nucleotides are TGTGCCAGCAGTTTGGGGCATCGATTATTCGGGGAGCTGTTTTTT. Protein sequence: CASSLGHRLFGELFF.

Comment on this clone: The junction departs from germline at one end; a sequencing error may be responsible. The chain uses TRBV6-1 and TRBJ1-2, with a tentative D call TRBD1 (6 bases). The germline gives CDR1 MNHNS, CDR2 SASEGT. The CDR3 consists of 16 residues. DNA for the CDR3: TGTGCCAGCAGTCAAGCTGGACGGGACACCAACTATGGCTACACCTTC. Protein sequence: CASSQAGRDTNYGYTF.

The table lists this clone with a few counts. The chain combines TRBV19 with TRBJ2-2; D might be TRBD1 or TRBD2, each matching 6 bases. Germline V gives CDR1 LNHDA, CDR2 SQIVND (reference sequence). The CDR3 is made up of 16 amino acids. The ends were cut back, 2 bases at V and 2 bases at J, with 12 bases in the middle. The chain's CDR3 is CASSITGRGNTGELFF. The CDR3 bases are TGTGCCAGTAGTATAACAGGGCGGGGTAACACCGGGGAGCTGTTTTTT.

This chain uses TRBV29-1 with TRBJ1-5; D unclear. V lost 6 bases, J lost 0 bases, and 9 bases lay in between. This CDR3 is 13 amino acids long. Germline CDR1 SQVTM, CDR2 ANQGSEA. CDR3 in amino acids: CSVRQSSNQPQHF. The CDR3 DNA reads as TGCAGCGTGCGTCAAAGTAGCAATCAGCCCCAGCATTTT.

Here the CDR3 DNA reads TGCAGCGTTGAAGCGGGGGACAGCCCACCGAGCTCCTATAATTCACCCCTCCACTTT. It translates to CSVEAGDSPPSSYNSPLHF. The chain employs TRBV29-1 and TRBJ1-6; 7 bases align to TRBD1. CDR3 length: 19 amino acids. The germline V gene encodes CDR1 SQVTM and CDR2 ANQGSEA. The V segment lost 1 base and the J segment 0 bases; nucleotides outside the gene matches: 12.

This chain connects TRBV28 to TRBJ2-3, with 8 bases lining up with TRBD2. CDR1 is MDHEN, CDR2 SYDVKM, per germline. The CDR3 is 19 residues long. V gave up 3 bases and J gave up 7 bases; unmatched junction bases: 21. The CDR3 DNA is TGTGCCAGCAGTTTTACTTATACACTAGCGGAGGTAAATCTCCATACGCAGTATTTT. Its translation: CASSFTYTLAEVNLHTQYF.

The chain employs TRBV11-2 and TRBJ1-4; no clear D. Germline CDR1 SGHAT, CDR2 FQNNGV. V shed 0 bases and J shed 5 bases, with 10 bases lying between them. The CDR3 has 15 amino acids. Here the CDR3 DNA reads TGTGCCAGCAGCTTAGAGGTAGTGGGCAATGAAAAACTGTTTTTT. Protein: CASSLEVVGNEKLFF.

This sequence joins TRBV5-1 and TRBJ1-4; TRBD1 agrees at 7 bases. The CDR3 is 13 residues long. CDR1 and CDR2 (germline): SGHRS, YFSETQ. With 4 bases clipped from V and 6 bases from J, the junction kept 3 bases outside the gene matches. The CDR3 reads CASSPGTDEKLFF. CDR3 coding DNA: TGCGCCAGCAGCCCTGGGACAGATGAAAAACTGTTTTTT.

The rearrangement links TRBV12-5 to TRBJ2-3; 9 bases are a match to TRBD2. V dropped 7 bases and J dropped 2; count of bases not matched to a gene: 10. The CDR3 spans 16 residues. Looked up from germline, CDR1 is LGHNT and CDR2 is FRNRAP. The CDR3 DNA sequence: TGTGCTAGTGCCGAAATAGCGGGGGCTCTCACAGATACGCAGTATTTT. This sequence encodes CASAEIAGALTDTQYF.

The rearrangement links TRBV19 to TRBJ1-1, with unresolved D. The germline V gene has CDR1 LNHDA and CDR2 SQIVND (reference sequence). V lost 4 bases, J lost 4 bases, and 16 bases lay in between. CDR3 length: 15 amino acids. CDR3 region: CASSTPHRSVTEAFF. Here the CDR3 DNA reads TGTGCCAGTAGTACCCCACATCGGTCGGTCACTGAAGCTTTCTTT. Complete variable domain (other parts from reference TRBV19 and TRBJ1-1): DGGITQSPKYLFRKEGQNVTLSCEQNLNHDAMYWYRQDPGQGLRLIYYSQIVNDFQKGDIAEGYSVSREKKESFPLTVTSAQKNPTAFYLCASSTPHRSVTEAFFGQGTRLTVV.

The chain is built from TRBV30 and TRBJ1-6; TRBD1 matches at 9 bases. Germline assignment: CDR1 GTSNPN and CDR2 SVGIG (reference sequence). CDR3 length equals 14 residues. Trimming took 2 bases from V and 7 from J; bases not matched to a gene: 3. CDR3 nucleotides: TGTGCCTGGAGTCTGACAGGGGGGAATTCACCCCTCCACTTT. Its protein is CAWSLTGGNSPLHF.

The CDR3 DNA is TGCGCCAGCAGCCAAGATCGGATTTTCAAAGAGCAGTACTTC. Translation gives CASSQDRIFKEQYF. The chain recombines TRBV4-1 with TRBJ2-7, with D unclear. Germline V gives CDR1 MGHRA, CDR2 YSYEKL. Trimming took off 0 bases at V and 7 bases at J, with 13 bases between the two ends. CDR3 length: 14 residues.

CDR3 nucleotides: TGTGCCAGCAGCTGGGCGGGGAGCCATTACAATGAGCAGTTCTTC. This translates into CASSWAGSHYNEQFF. J is TRBJ2-1 and V is TRBV11-2; tentatively, D is TRBD2 (6 bases). This CDR3 is 15 amino acids long. The germline V and J ends were trimmed by 4 bases and 4 bases, with 14 bases remaining between them. The germline CDR1 and CDR2 sequences are SGHAT and FQNNGV.

The chain has TRBV19 and TRBJ1-6; weak D call: TRBD1 (6 bases). The V end lost 7 bases, the J end lost 8 bases, and 18 bases lay between the germline ends. The CDR3 is 15 residues long. The V gene's germline CDR1 is LNHDA and CDR2 SQIVND (reference sequence). The CDR3 sequence is CASTSDRNFYSPLHF. CDR3 DNA sequence: TGTGCCAGTACCTCGGACAGAAATTTCTATTCACCCCTCCACTTT.

The chain carries TRBV28 and TRBJ1-4; D is possibly TRBD1 (6 bases). The ends were cut back, 7 bases at V and 4 bases at J, with 19 bases in the middle. Per germline, CDR1 MDHEN and CDR2 SYDVKM. The CDR3 has 16 amino acids. This CDR3 is CASTQGRTGYNEKLFF. CDR3 coding DNA: TGTGCCAGCACCCAGGGCCGAACAGGGTATAATGAAAAACTGTTTTTT.

The genes are TRBV6-2 or TRBV6-3 and TRBJ2-7, with D maybe TRBD2 (6 bases). The CDR3 contains 14 residues. Trimming took off 2 bases at V and 3 bases at J, with 11 bases between the two ends. CDR1 and CDR2 (germline): MNHEY, SVGEGT. The CDR3 reads CASSYGQGGYEQYF. The CDR3 region has the DNA TGTGCCAGCAGTTACGGCCAGGGAGGCTACGAGCAGTACTTC.

J is TRBJ1-6 and V is TRBV7-4; 10 nucleotides match TRBD1. V was pared by 7 bases and J by 11 bases, with 23 bases of the junction left unmatched. The CDR3 consists of 19 residues. Germline values: CDR1 SGHVT, CDR2 SQSDAQ. CDR3 in DNA: TGTGCCAGCACCTCTAGAGTAGACAGGGGGCGTGACGAGCCTGCACCCCTCCACTTT. This sequence encodes CASTSRVDRGRDEPAPLHF.

This clone has just a few counts. The chain couples TRBV2 to TRBJ2-3; the D gene is possibly TRBD2 (5 bases). The CDR3 length is 13 residues. Germline lookup yields CDR1 SNHLY and CDR2 FYNNEI. The ends were cut back, 8 bases at V and 2 bases at J, with 11 bases in the middle. The CDR3 DNA follows: TGTGCCAGCGAGGGAACATCCACAGATACGCAGTATTTT. Translating gives CASEGTSTDTQYF.